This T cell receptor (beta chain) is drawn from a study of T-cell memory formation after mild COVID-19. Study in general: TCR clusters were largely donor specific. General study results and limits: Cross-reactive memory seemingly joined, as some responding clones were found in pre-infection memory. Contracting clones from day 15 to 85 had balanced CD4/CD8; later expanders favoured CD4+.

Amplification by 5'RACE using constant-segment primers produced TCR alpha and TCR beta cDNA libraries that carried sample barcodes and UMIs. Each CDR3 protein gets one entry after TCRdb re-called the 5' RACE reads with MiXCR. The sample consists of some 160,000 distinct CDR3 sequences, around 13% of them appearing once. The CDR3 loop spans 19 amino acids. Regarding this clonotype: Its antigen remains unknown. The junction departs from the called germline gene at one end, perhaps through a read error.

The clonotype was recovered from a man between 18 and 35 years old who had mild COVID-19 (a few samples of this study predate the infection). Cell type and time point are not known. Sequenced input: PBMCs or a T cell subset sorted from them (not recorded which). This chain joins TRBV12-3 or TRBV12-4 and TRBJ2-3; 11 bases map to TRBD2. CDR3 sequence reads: CDSRGTSGSLLWGTDTQYF. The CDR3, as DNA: TGTGACAGCCGAGGGACTAGCGGATCCTTACTATGGGGCACAGATACGCAGTATTTT.